These 25 T cell receptor beta chains came from one sample sequenced in a study of monozygotic twins with inflammatory bowel disease (dated by TCRdb to the late 2010s). The method behind the library was 5' RACE. The sequencing machine was an Illumina HiSeq 2500. After the reads were reprocessed by TCRdb, one entry was made per CDR3 protein sequence, with no DNA. The table kept for this sample lists approximately 160,000 distinct CDR3 sequences. The ten most abundant clones make up around 6.8% of the sample. The sequencing sample was made of blood. Receptor source: a human donor with ulcerative colitis or Crohn's disease, or a healthy co-twin of an affected twin (not recorded which).

The rearrangement uses TRBV7-2 and TRBJ2-1; TCRdb lists TRBD2, though no DNA is available to test this call. Germline loops: CDR1 SGHTA, CDR2 FQGNSA. CDR3 length equals 12 residues. The CDR3 protein is CASSATGRGGFF. Looking up the rest from reference TRBV7-2 and TRBJ2-1 gives the full variable domain: GAGVSQSPSNKVTEKGKDVELRCDPISGHTALYWYRQSLGQGLEFLIYFQGNSAPDKSGLPSDRFSAERTGGSVSTLTIQRTQQEDSAVYLCASSATGRGGFFGPGTRLTVL.

This sequence joins TRBV5-1 and TRBJ1-5; TCRdb designates TRBD1, a call that cannot be tested without DNA. The germline CDR1 and CDR2 sequences are SGHRS and YFSETQ. The CDR3 sequence is 17 residues long. The CDR3 sequence is CASSLAPDRGRDQPQHF.

The rearrangement joins TRBV5-1 to TRBJ2-7; the TCRdb D gene call, TRBD1, has no DNA to confirm it. Per the germline V gene, CDR1 is SGHRS and CDR2 is YFSETQ. This CDR3 is 14 amino acids long. The CDR3 loop is CASSLAGQGGEQYF.

The chain joins TRBV7-2 to TRBJ1-6; TCRdb designates TRBD1, a call that cannot be tested without DNA. Germline V gene data show CDR1 as SGHTA and CDR2 as FQGNSA. CDR3 length: 18 residues. The CDR3 loop is CASSLAILFGTYNSPLHF.

V and J are TRBV20-1 and TRBJ2-1; there is no DNA to check the TCRdb D call of TRBD1. The CDR3 is 15 amino acids. The germline V gene encodes CDR1 DFQATT and CDR2 SNEGSKA (reference sequence). Here the CDR3 reads CSALGVQGRYNEQFF.

V is TRBV20-1 and J is TRBJ2-5; the D call of TRBD1 rests on TCRdb alone, since no DNA is present to check it. Per germline, CDR1 DFQATT and CDR2 SNEGSKA (reference sequence). The CDR3 contains 14 residues. This CDR3 reads CSARGIGAEETQYF.

The chain is built from TRBV20-1 and TRBJ2-3; the TCRdb D gene call, TRBD1, has no DNA to confirm it. The CDR3 extends over 16 amino acids. The germline gives CDR1 DFQATT, CDR2 SNEGSKA (reference sequence). The CDR3 protein is CSADYRGPLSTDTQYF.

The CDR3 spells CASSPLGTYEQYF. V gene TRBV18 combines with J gene TRBJ2-7. Germline V gene sequence: CDR1 KGHSH, CDR2 LQKENI. CDR3 length: 13 amino acids.

The chain recombines TRBV11-2 with TRBJ1-2; there is no DNA to check the TCRdb D call of TRBD1. Per the germline V gene, CDR1 is SGHAT and CDR2 is FQNNGV. CDR3 length: 15 amino acids. CDR3 region: CASSPIGQGNYGYTF. Using reference TRBV11-2 and TRBJ1-2 for the parts outside the CDR3, the full variable domain is EAGVAQSPRYKIIEKRQSVAFWCNPISGHATLYWYQQILGQGPKLLIQFQNNGVVDDSQLPKDRFSAERLKGVDSTLKIQPAKLEDSAVYLCASSPIGQGNYGYTFGSGTRLTVV.

The chain has TRBV20-1 and TRBJ1-5; TCRdb selects TRBD1, and the lack of DNA leaves this call unchecked. The germline gives CDR1 DFQATT, CDR2 SNEGSKA (reference sequence). There are 16 residues in the CDR3. The CDR3 loop reads CSAWDNRLILNQPQQF.

This chain connects TRBV20-1 to TRBJ1-4; TCRdb indicates TRBD1, and absent DNA this call remains unverified. The germline gives CDR1 DFQATT, CDR2 SNEGSKA (reference sequence). The CDR3 loop spans 15 amino acids. The CDR3 reads CSARAPGRGNEKLFF.

The rearrangement links TRBV6-5 to TRBJ1-6; TCRdb outputs TRBD1, but without DNA this stays unchecked. The CDR3 consists of 16 residues. Germline CDR1 reads MNHEY; CDR2 reads SVGAGI. CDR3 sequence: CASSYHGGGGNSPLHF.

This CDR3 is CSASGAGPYEQYF. The chain combines TRBV20-1 with TRBJ2-7; TCRdb's D call, TRBD1, is unchecked because there is no DNA. The CDR3 is 13 residues long. CDR1 is DFQATT, CDR2 SNEGSKA, per germline (reference sequence).

The rearrangement links TRBV20-1 to TRBJ2-1; TCRdb picks TRBD1, but there is no DNA to check that call. The germline gives CDR1 DFQATT, CDR2 SNEGSKA (reference sequence). This CDR3 has 13 residues. The CDR3 is CSASSLAGGQQFF.

The genes are TRBV7-2 and TRBJ2-7; there is no DNA to check the TCRdb D call of TRBD1. The CDR3 is made up of 13 amino acids. The germline gives CDR1 SGHTA, CDR2 FQGNSA. CDR3 in amino acids: CASSLDMTYEQYF.

This chain connects TRBV6-5 to TRBJ2-7; TCRdb returns TRBD2, unconfirmable since there is no DNA. The germline CDR1 and CDR2 sequences are MNHEY and SVGAGI. The length of the CDR3 is 14 residues. CDR3 loop: CASSYEAGDYEQYF.

This sequence joins TRBV14 and TRBJ2-1. The CDR3 extends over 12 amino acids. Germline lookup yields CDR1 SGHDN and CDR2 FVKESK. The CDR3: CASSHRYNEQFF.

V and J are TRBV20-1 and TRBJ2-1. Germline V lookup: CDR1 DFQATT, CDR2 SNEGSKA (reference sequence). This CDR3 is 11 amino acids long. This CDR3 is CSARRSNEQFF.

The chain links TRBV20-1 to TRBJ1-1; the D call of TRBD1 rests on TCRdb alone, since no DNA is present to check it. Per the germline V gene, CDR1 is DFQATT and CDR2 is SNEGSKA (reference sequence). The CDR3 loop spans 14 amino acids. CDR3 in amino acids: CSATEPQGLLGAFF.

The CDR3 spells CASSARGALAKNIQYF. The chain combines TRBV3-1 with TRBJ2-4; TCRdb picks TRBD1, but there is no DNA to check that call. Germline-derived CDR1 and CDR2 are LGHDT and YNNKEL (reference sequence). This CDR3 contains 16 residues. The full variable domain, rest sourced from reference TRBV3-1 and TRBJ2-4, is DTAVSQTPKYLVTQMGNDKSIKCEQNLGHDTMYWYKQDSKKFLKIMFSYNNKELIINETVPNRFSPKSPDKAHLNLHINSLELGDSAVYFCASSARGALAKNIQYFGAGTRLSVL.

This rearrangement joins TRBV20-1 to TRBJ2-1; TCRdb designates TRBD1, a call that cannot be tested without DNA. There are 16 residues in the CDR3. Germline values: CDR1 DFQATT, CDR2 SNEGSKA (reference sequence). CDR3 sequence reads: CSAPTKGGANYNEQFF.

The genes are TRBV19 and TRBJ1-2; TCRdb calls TRBD1, which cannot be checked without DNA. CDR3 length: 17 residues. Germline-derived CDR1 and CDR2 are LNHDA and SQIVND (reference sequence). The CDR3: CASRERTGSSTNYGYTF.

This sequence joins TRBV4-2 and TRBJ1-4; TCRdb selects TRBD1, and the lack of DNA leaves this call unchecked. Germline V gene lookup returns CDR1 LGHNA and CDR2 YNFKEQ. There are 17 residues in the CDR3. CDR3 sequence: CASSQERSQDRKGELFF.

The chain recombines TRBV29-1 with TRBJ1-1. This CDR3 has 13 residues. Per germline, CDR1 SQVTM and CDR2 ANQGSEA. The CDR3 here is CSVESGVGTEAFF.

V and J are TRBV7-9 and TRBJ1-2; TCRdb reports TRBD1, a call that lacks DNA to check it against. This CDR3 comprises 15 residues. Germline loops: CDR1 SEHNR, CDR2 FQNEAQ (reference sequence). CDR3 residues: CASSHPSAPNYGYTF.